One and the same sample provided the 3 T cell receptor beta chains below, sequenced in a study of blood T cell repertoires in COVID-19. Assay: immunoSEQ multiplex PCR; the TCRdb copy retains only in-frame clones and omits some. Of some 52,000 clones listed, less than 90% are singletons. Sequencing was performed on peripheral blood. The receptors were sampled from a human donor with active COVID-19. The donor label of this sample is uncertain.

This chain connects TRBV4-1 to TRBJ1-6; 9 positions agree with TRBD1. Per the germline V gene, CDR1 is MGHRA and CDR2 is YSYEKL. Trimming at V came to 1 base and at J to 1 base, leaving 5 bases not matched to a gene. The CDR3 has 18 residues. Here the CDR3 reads CASSQGGQGGSYNSPLHF. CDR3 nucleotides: TGCGCCAGCAGCCAAGGGGGACAGGGTGGATCCTATAATTCACCCCTCCACTTT.

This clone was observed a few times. The DNA for the CDR3 is TGCGCCAGCAGCTTGGATCCGGGGCAGCCCCAGCATTTT. Protein: CASSLDPGQPQHF. The V and J genes are TRBV5-1 and TRBJ1-5, with unresolved D. The V end was cut by 0 bases, the J end by 7 bases, with 8 bases between. The CDR3 length is 13 residues. The germline gives CDR1 SGHRS, CDR2 YFSETQ.

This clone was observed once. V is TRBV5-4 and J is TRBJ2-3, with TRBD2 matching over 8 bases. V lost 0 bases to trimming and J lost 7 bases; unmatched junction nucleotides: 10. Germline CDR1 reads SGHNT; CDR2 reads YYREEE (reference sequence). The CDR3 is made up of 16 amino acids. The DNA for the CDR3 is TGTGCCAGCAGCTTGGGGAGCGGGGGCCTTAGTAATACGCAGTATTTT. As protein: CASSLGSGGLSNTQYF.